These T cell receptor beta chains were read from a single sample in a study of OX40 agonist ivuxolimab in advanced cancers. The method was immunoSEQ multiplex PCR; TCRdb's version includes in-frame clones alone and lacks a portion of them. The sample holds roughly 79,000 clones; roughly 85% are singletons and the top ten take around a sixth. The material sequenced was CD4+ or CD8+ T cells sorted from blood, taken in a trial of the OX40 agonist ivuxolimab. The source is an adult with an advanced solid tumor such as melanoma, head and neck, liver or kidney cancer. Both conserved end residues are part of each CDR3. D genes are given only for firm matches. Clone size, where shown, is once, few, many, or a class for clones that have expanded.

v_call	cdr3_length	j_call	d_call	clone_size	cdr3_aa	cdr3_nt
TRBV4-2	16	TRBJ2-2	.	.	CASSQRAGLNTGELFF	TGTGCCAGCAGCCAGAGGGCGGGATTGAACACCGGGGAGCTGTTTTTT
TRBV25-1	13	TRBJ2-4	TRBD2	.	CASSESREGIQYF	TGTGCCAGCAGTGAGTCCAGGGAGGGCATTCAGTACTTC
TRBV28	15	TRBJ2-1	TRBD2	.	CASTFKRGSYNEQFF	TGTGCCAGCACCTTTAAGCGGGGATCCTACAATGAGCAGTTCTTC
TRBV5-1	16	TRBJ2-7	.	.	CASSLAGAGTSYEQYF	TGCGCCAGCAGCTTGGCTGGGGCCGGGACTTCTTACGAGCAGTACTTC
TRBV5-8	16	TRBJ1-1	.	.	CASSLGLRMMNTEAFF	TGTGCCAGCAGCTTGGGGCTCCGGATGATGAACACTGAAGCTTTCTTT
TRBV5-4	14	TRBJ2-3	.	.	CASSSDLYTDTQYF	TGTGCCAGCAGCTCAGACTTATACACAGATACGCAGTATTTT
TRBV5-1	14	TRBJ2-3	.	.	CASSLGSGGDTQYF	TGCGCCAGCAGCTTGGGGAGTGGTGGAGATACGCAGTATTTT
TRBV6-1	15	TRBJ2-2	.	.	CASSEVGPNTGELFF	TGTGCCAGCAGTGAAGTAGGCCCCAACACCGGGGAGCTGTTTTTT
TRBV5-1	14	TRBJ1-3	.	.	CASSLDFGGNTIYF	TGCGCCAGCAGCTTGGATTTCGGTGGAAACACCATATATTTT
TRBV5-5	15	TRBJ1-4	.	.	CASSLGPGLDEKLFF	TGTGCCAGCAGCTTGGGTCCGGGTTTGGATGAAAAACTGTTTTTT
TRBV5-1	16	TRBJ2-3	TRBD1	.	CASSSQGQPSTDTQYF	TGCGCCAGCAGCTCTCAGGGACAGCCTAGCACAGATACGCAGTATTTT
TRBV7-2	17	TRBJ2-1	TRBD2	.	CASSPSGLAGRYNEQFF	TGTGCCAGCAGCCCTTCGGGACTAGCGGGGAGGTACAATGAGCAGTTCTTC
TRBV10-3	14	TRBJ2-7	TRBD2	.	CAIRLAGGAHEQYF	TGTGCCATCAGATTAGCGGGAGGAGCCCACGAGCAGTACTTC
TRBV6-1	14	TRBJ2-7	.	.	CASSDYHGGYEQYF	TGTGCCAGCAGTGATTACCACGGAGGCTACGAGCAGTACTTC
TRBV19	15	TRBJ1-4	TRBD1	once	CASSAAGTGGEKLFF	TGTGCCAGTAGTGCCGCCGGGACAGGGGGTGAAAAACTGTTTTTT
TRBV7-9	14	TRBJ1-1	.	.	CASSTGLMNTEAFF	TGTGCCAGCAGCACAGGGCTCATGAACACTGAAGCTTTCTTT
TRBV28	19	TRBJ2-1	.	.	CASRGRLGQRHPARNEQFF	TGTGCCAGCAGGGGACGTTTGGGGCAGAGACACCCCGCACGCAATGAGCAGTTCTTC
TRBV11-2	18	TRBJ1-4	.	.	CASSLDHLPRGRDEKLFF	TGTGCCAGCAGCTTAGATCACCTCCCTAGGGGTCGCGATGAAAAACTGTTTTTT
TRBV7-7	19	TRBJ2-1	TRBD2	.	CASSSYPPGTSGRRNEQFF	TGTGCTAGCAGCTCTTACCCACCCGGGACTAGCGGGAGGAGGAATGAGCAGTTCTTC
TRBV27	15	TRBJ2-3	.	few	CASSRVGQGSNTQYF	TGTGCCAGCAGCCGTGTTGGGCAGGGCTCAAATACGCAGTATTTT
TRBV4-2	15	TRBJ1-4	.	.	CASSHQDPLNEKLFF	TGTGCCAGCAGCCACCAGGATCCCCTTAATGAAAAACTGTTTTTT
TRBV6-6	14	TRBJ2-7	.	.	CASSYGTGTYEQYF	TGTGCCAGCAGTTACGGGACGGGTACCTACGAGCAGTACTTC
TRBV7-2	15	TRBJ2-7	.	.	CASTKRVSGTYEQYF	TGTGCCAGCACCAAAAGGGTTAGCGGAACCTACGAGCAGTACTTC
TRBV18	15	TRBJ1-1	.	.	CASSPTGRQNTEAFF	TGTGCCAGCTCACCAACGGGACGCCAGAACACTGAAGCTTTCTTT
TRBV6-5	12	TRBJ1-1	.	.	CASSSQGTEAFF	TGTGCCAGCAGTTCACAGGGAACTGAAGCTTTCTTT
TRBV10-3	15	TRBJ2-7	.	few	CAISESIGTPYEQYF	TGTGCCATCAGTGAGTCGATCGGGACACCCTACGAGCAGTACTTC
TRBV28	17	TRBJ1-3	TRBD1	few	CASSLWGQGASGNTIYF	TGTGCCAGCAGTCTGTGGGGACAGGGGGCGTCTGGAAACACCATATATTTT
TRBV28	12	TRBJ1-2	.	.	CASSLLSYGYTF	TGTGCCAGCAGTTTATTGAGCTATGGCTACACCTTC
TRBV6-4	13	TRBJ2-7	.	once	CASSTSGSYEQYF	TGTGCCAGCAGTACCTCGGGATCCTACGAGCAGTACTTC